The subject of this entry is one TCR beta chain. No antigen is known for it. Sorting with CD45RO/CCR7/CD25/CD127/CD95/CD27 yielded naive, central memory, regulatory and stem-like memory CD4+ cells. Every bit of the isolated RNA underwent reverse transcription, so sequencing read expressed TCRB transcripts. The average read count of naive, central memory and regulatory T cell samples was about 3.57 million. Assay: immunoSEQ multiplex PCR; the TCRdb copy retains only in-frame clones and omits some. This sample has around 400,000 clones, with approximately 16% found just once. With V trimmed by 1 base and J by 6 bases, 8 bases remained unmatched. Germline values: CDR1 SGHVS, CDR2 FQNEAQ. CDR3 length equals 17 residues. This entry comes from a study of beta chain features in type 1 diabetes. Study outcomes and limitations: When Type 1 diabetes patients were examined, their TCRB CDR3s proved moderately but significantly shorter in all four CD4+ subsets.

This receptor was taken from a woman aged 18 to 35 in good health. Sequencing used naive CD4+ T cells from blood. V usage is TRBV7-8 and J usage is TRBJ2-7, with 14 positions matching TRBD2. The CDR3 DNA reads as TGTGCCAGCAGCTTAGTTGGGACTAGCGGGAGTGGGTCCGAGCAGTACTTC. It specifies CASSLVGTSGSGSEQYF.